This entry lists 27 T cell receptor beta chains sequenced from one sample in a study of breast tumors, draining lymph nodes, adjacent tissues. TCRdb re-called the multiplex PCR reads through MiXCR, storing one row per CDR3 protein. This table has about 110,000 distinct CDR3 sequences, around 30% appearing once. Axillary draining lymph nodes of breast cancer patients supplied the node samples. Sequenced sample: axillary lymph node tissue. The receptors were sampled from a female donor with breast cancer. Some clones in this sample may be carry-over from other donors' samples.

The V call is TRBV28, the J call TRBJ1-4, with a tentative D call TRBD1 (6 bases). There are 17 residues in the CDR3. CDR1 is MDHEN and CDR2 is SYDVKM in the germline V gene. The V gene lost 6 bases and the J gene lost 3 bases, with 20 bases spanning the gap. CDR3 loop: CASSPRPTGTANEKLFF. The CDR3 nucleotides read TGTGCCAGCAGCCCGCGTCCTACAGGGACTGCTAATGAAAAACTGTTTTTT. The full variable domain, rest sourced from reference TRBV28 and TRBJ1-4, is DVKVTQSSRYLVKRTGEKVFLECVQDMDHENMFWYRQDPGLGLRLIYFSYDVKMKEKGDIPEGYSVSREKKERFSLILESASTNQTSMYLCASSPRPTGTANEKLFFGSGTQLSVL.

This clonotype came up many times. The chain uses TRBV28 and TRBJ2-7; D is undetermined. The CDR3 runs to 12 residues. Germline lookup yields CDR1 MDHEN and CDR2 SYDVKM. Trimming pared 1 base from V and 3 bases from J, leaving 4 bases between. The CDR3 DNA sequence: TGTGCCAGCAGTTTATCCCACTACGAGCAGTACTTC. Its translation: CASSLSHYEQYF.

CDR3 nucleotides: TGTGCCAGCAGCGTAGGACAGGCTGGAGAGACCCAGTACTTC. It translates to CASSVGQAGETQYF. The chain links TRBV7-6 to TRBJ2-5; TRBD1 aligns across 7 bases. The CDR3 is 14 residues long. In germline, CDR1 is SGHVS, CDR2 FNYEAQ. V trimming: 5 bases; J trimming: 4 bases; junction bases outside the gene matches: 7.

Only a few counts were recorded for this clonotype. This may arise from a read error, as a much more abundant clone is one base away. In this CDR3 the conserved last residue, phenylalanine or tryptophan, is missing, so a read error is likely. The J gene is TRBJ1-3, the V gene TRBV19; 8 nucleotides align to TRBD1. The V gene's germline CDR1 is LNHDA and CDR2 SQIVND (reference sequence). This CDR3 region has 12 residues. V was pared by 8 bases and J by 6 bases, with 3 bases of the junction left unmatched. CDR3 residues: CASGQGENTIYS. CDR3 sequence (DNA): TGTGCCAGTGGACAGGGCGAAAACACCATATATTCT.

This clonotype has a count of ten or more. The genes are TRBV18 and TRBJ1-3, with D maybe TRBD1 (5 bases). In germline, CDR1 is KGHSH, CDR2 LQKENI. CDR3 length: 14 residues. V was trimmed by 2 bases and J by 2 bases, leaving 7 bases between them. CDR3 coding DNA: TGTGCCAGCTCACCAGGGACGCCTGGAAACACCATATATTTT. Amino acid sequence: CASSPGTPGNTIYF. The variable domain in full, with the rest retrieved from reference TRBV18 and TRBJ1-3, is NAGVMQNPRHLVRRRGQEARLRCSPMKGHSHVYWYRQLPEEGLKFMVYLQKENIIDESGMPKERFSAEFPKEGPSILRIQQVVRGDSAAYFCASSPGTPGNTIYFGEGSWLTVV.

Concerning this clonotype itself: This could be a read error, since a much larger clone is one nucleotide away. The chain links TRBV3-1 to TRBJ1-3; D is unresolved. The CDR3 is 17 residues long. From germline, CDR1 is LGHDT and CDR2 YNNKEL (reference sequence). V was pared by 0 bases and J by 2 bases, with 14 bases between. For the CDR3, the DNA is TGTGCCAGCAGCCAAGATATGCCGGGGAGCCCTGGAAACACCATATATTTT. It translates to CASSQDMPGSPGNTIYF.

This clonotype was seen only a few times. The V gene is TRBV11-3, the J gene TRBJ2-1, with D perhaps matching TRBD2 (5 bases). This CDR3 comprises 13 residues. Germline V gene data show CDR1 as SGHNT and CDR2 as YENEEA. Trimming removed 0 bases at V and 9 bases at J, with 9 bases between. CDR3 residues: CASSLDRGTEQFF. The CDR3 bases are TGTGCCAGCAGCTTAGATCGGGGAACTGAGCAGTTCTTC.

This clonotype was seen repeatedly, ten times or more. This rearrangement joins TRBV19 to TRBJ2-5; D gene ambiguous. Trimming left V 5 bases short and J 2 bases short, with 12 bases between. The CDR3 totals 14 residues. Germline CDR1 LNHDA, CDR2 SQIVND (reference sequence). CDR3 sequence (DNA): TGTGCCAGTAGTCCCTACATGGAACAAGAGACCCAGTACTTC. Residues: CASSPYMEQETQYF.

This clonotype was picked up many times. The rearrangement links TRBV6-5 to TRBJ1-2; TRBD1 aligns across 8 bases. Trimming removed 7 bases from V and 5 bases from J; junction bases left unmatched: 21. The CDR3 spans 18 residues. The germline V gene has CDR1 MNHEY and CDR2 SVGAGI. The CDR3 DNA reads TGTGCCAGCAACCCCTTTTGGTTGGACAGGGAAAACCGGTATGGCTACACCTTC. Its translation is CASNPFWLDRENRYGYTF.

This sequence joins TRBV19 and TRBJ1-5, with unresolved D. Germline-derived CDR1 and CDR2 are LNHDA and SQIVND (reference sequence). V dropped 3 bases and J dropped 0 bases, with 12 bases sitting between them. The CDR3 is made up of 16 amino acids. The CDR3 reads CASSILATYSNQPQHF. DNA of the CDR3: TGTGCCAGTAGTATTCTGGCCACCTATAGCAATCAGCCCCAGCATTTT. Drawing the rest from reference TRBV19 and TRBJ1-5, the complete variable domain is DGGITQSPKYLFRKEGQNVTLSCEQNLNHDAMYWYRQDPGQGLRLIYYSQIVNDFQKGDIAEGYSVSREKKESFPLTVTSAQKNPTAFYLCASSILATYSNQPQHFGDGTRLSIL.

Ten or more counts support this clonotype. The chain has TRBV5-5 and TRBJ2-7; D perhaps matches TRBD2 (6 bases). Germline lookup yields CDR1 SGHKS and CDR2 YYEKEE (reference sequence). V was trimmed by 5 bases and J by 0 bases, leaving 15 bases between them. The CDR3 totals 15 residues. DNA for the CDR3: TGTGCCAGCAGTACCGGGACTGACCGCTCCTACGAGCAGTACTTC. This encodes CASSTGTDRSYEQYF.

This CDR3 reads CATSRRGTSGRGETQYF. The CDR3 region has the DNA TGTGCCACCAGCAGGCGGGGAACTAGCGGGAGGGGGGAGACCCAGTACTTC. The V call is TRBV15, the J call TRBJ2-5, with 13 bases matching TRBD2. This CDR3 comprises 17 residues. Germline CDR1 reads LNHNV; CDR2 reads YYDKDF (reference sequence). The V gene end was trimmed by 3 bases and the J gene end by 5 bases; junction bases not matched to a gene: 9. Combining the CDR3 with reference TRBV15 and TRBJ2-5 gives the whole variable domain DAMVIQNPRYQVTQFGKPVTLSCSQTLNHNVMYWYQQKSSQAPKLLFHYYDKDFNNEADTPDNFQSRRPNTSFCFLDIRSPGLGDTAMYLCATSRRGTSGRGETQYFGPGTRLLVL.

The chain uses TRBV28 and TRBJ1-5; 8 nucleotides agree with TRBD1. The CDR3 is 14 amino acids. V was pared by 4 bases and J by 4 bases, with 3 bases of the junction left unmatched. Germline CDR1 reads MDHEN; CDR2 reads SYDVKM. The DNA for the CDR3 is TGTGCCAGCAGTTCCGGGACAGGTAATCAGCCCCAGCATTTT. As protein: CASSSGTGNQPQHF.

This clonotype was picked up many times. The chain employs TRBV6-6 and TRBJ2-7, with a tentative D call TRBD1 (5 bases). Germline loops: CDR1 MNHNY, CDR2 SVGAGI (reference sequence). This CDR3 has 11 residues. Trimming took 5 bases from V and 6 from J, leaving 8 bases between them. The CDR3 bases are TGTGCCAGCAGTCTAAGGGGCGAGCAGTACTTC. It specifies CASSLRGEQYF.

The table lists this clonotype with many counts. The gene calls are TRBV25-1 and TRBJ2-7; TRBD1 aligns across 9 bases. Germline V CDR1 and CDR2: MGHDK, SYGVNS. Unmatched junction bases numbered 6, after V lost 1 base and J lost 5 bases. The CDR3 is 15 amino acids. CDR3 bases: TGTGCCAGCAGTGAATTGGGGACAGGGTTCCACGAGCAGTACTTC. Translation gives CASSELGTGFHEQYF.

In the case of this clonotype: The missing conserved phenylalanine or tryptophan at the end of this CDR3 makes a read error likely. The chain employs TRBV19 and TRBJ1-6; D is uncertain. The germline V gene has CDR1 LNHDA and CDR2 SQIVND (reference sequence). Trimming stripped 5 bases from V and 10 bases from J, with 9 bases between. The CDR3 loop spans 12 amino acids. CDR3 nucleotides: TGTGCCAGTAGTTATCCGGAATCACCCCTCCACCTT. Translated, it gives CASSYPESPLHL.

The gene calls are TRBV19 and TRBJ2-3, with D tentatively TRBD2 (5 bases). Between the trimmed V and J ends, which lost 11 bases and 1 base, there was a span of 16 bases. CDR3 length: 14 amino acids. From germline, CDR1 is LNHDA and CDR2 SQIVND (reference sequence). The CDR3 region has the DNA TGTGCCTGGAGTGTACCAGCGGGCACAGATACGCAGTATTTT. The encoded protein is CAWSVPAGTDTQYF.

The table lists this clonotype with many counts. This chain links TRBV18 with TRBJ2-1; no clear D gene. Germline CDR1 is KGHSH and CDR2 is LQKENI. The V end lost 6 bases, the J end lost 0 bases, and 6 bases lay between the germline ends. This CDR3 comprises 13 residues. DNA of the CDR3: TGTGCCAGCTCCCAAGGCTCCTACAATGAGCAGTTCTTC. It translates to CASSQGSYNEQFF. Filled out from reference TRBV18 and TRBJ2-1, the complete variable domain reads NAGVMQNPRHLVRRRGQEARLRCSPMKGHSHVYWYRQLPEEGLKFMVYLQKENIIDESGMPKERFSAEFPKEGPSILRIQQVVRGDSAAYFCASSQGSYNEQFFGPGTRLTVL.

This clonotype has a count of ten or more. This rearrangement joins TRBV19 to TRBJ1-6; 9 bases fit TRBD1. The ends lost 4 bases at V and 3 bases at J; junction bases unmatched: 7. The CDR3 has 17 amino acids. CDR1 and CDR2 from the germline V gene are LNHDA and SQIVND (reference sequence). CDR3 DNA: TGTGCCAGTAGTACCCGGGACAGGGTATTCTATAATTCACCCCTCCACTTT. Encoded protein: CASSTRDRVFYNSPLHF. The variable domain in full, with the rest retrieved from reference TRBV19 and TRBJ1-6, is DGGITQSPKYLFRKEGQNVTLSCEQNLNHDAMYWYRQDPGQGLRLIYYSQIVNDFQKGDIAEGYSVSREKKESFPLTVTSAQKNPTAFYLCASSTRDRVFYNSPLHFGNGTRLTVT.

At least ten counts were recorded for this clonotype. This chain links TRBV4-3 with TRBJ1-6; possible D gene TRBD1, 5 bases. Trimming shortened V by 0 bases and J by 0 bases, and 6 bases separated the two germline ends. The CDR3 covers 16 residues. Germline CDR1 reads LGHNA; CDR2 reads YSLEER. The CDR3: CASSQEDSSYNSPLHF. CDR3 DNA: TGCGCCAGCAGCCAAGAAGACAGCTCCTATAATTCACCCCTCCACTTT.

Note on this clonotype: It may be a read error: a sequence one base away is much more abundant. The CDR3 nucleotides read TGTGCCAGCAGACGAAATGAGCAGCTCTTC. Its translation is CASRRNEQLF. The V and J genes are TRBV28 and TRBJ2-1; D gene ambiguous. CDR1 is MDHEN, CDR2 SYDVKM, per germline. The CDR3 length is 10 residues.

The chain's CDR3 is CSARWGASNEQFF. CDR3 sequence (DNA): TGCAGTGCTAGATGGGGGGCCTCCAATGAGCAGTTCTTC. The chain couples TRBV20-1 to TRBJ2-1, with D tentatively TRBD1 or TRBD2 (6 bases each). The germline gives CDR1 DFQATT, CDR2 SNEGSKA (reference sequence). There are 13 residues in the CDR3. Trimming pared 2 bases from V and 6 bases from J, leaving 11 bases between.

Many counts were recorded for this clonotype. J is TRBJ2-3 and V is TRBV9; D remains unclear. Trimming shortened V by 4 bases and J by 6 bases, and 21 bases separated the two germline ends. Germline CDR1 SGDLS, CDR2 YYNGEE. The CDR3 consists of 16 residues. The CDR3 protein is CASSPPSLGRADTQYF. The CDR3 DNA follows: TGTGCCAGCAGCCCACCGTCCTTAGGTAGGGCGGATACGCAGTATTTT.

Many counts were recorded for this clonotype. V gene TRBV15 combines with J gene TRBJ1-2; D ambiguous. The germline V gene encodes CDR1 LNHNV and CDR2 YYDKDF (reference sequence). The CDR3 runs to 15 residues. V lost 0 bases and J lost 9, with 17 bases in between. This chain's CDR3 is CATSREAAGYKSYTF. In DNA, the CDR3 is TGTGCCACCAGCAGAGAAGCCGCCGGGTATAAGAGCTACACCTTC.

In its sample, this clonotype was seen a few times. The J gene is TRBJ2-2, the V gene TRBV3-1; TRBD2 might be the D (6 bases). Per the germline V gene, CDR1 is LGHDT and CDR2 is YNNKEL (reference sequence). The V gene lost 1 base and the J gene lost 5 bases, with 11 bases spanning the gap. This CDR3 contains 15 residues. CDR3 bases: TGTGCCAGCAGCCAAGTCCTCGGGGGTACCGGGGAGCTGTTTTTT. Its translation is CASSQVLGGTGELFF.

This clonotype was observed at least ten times. A read error may account for a junction end that differs from germline. This chain links TRBV3-1 with TRBJ2-1; 7 bases fit TRBD1. Germline CDR1 LGHDT, CDR2 YNNKEL (reference sequence). The CDR3 covers 15 residues. The CDR3 sequence is CASTQYPRGSNEQFF. In DNA, the CDR3 is TGTGCCAGCACCCAATATCCCAGGGGGTCCAATGAGCAGTTCTTC.

The V and J genes are TRBV29-1 and TRBJ2-7; 7 bases align to TRBD1. Germline values: CDR1 SQVTM, CDR2 ANQGSEA. V shed 3 bases and J 3 bases; nucleotides not matched to a gene: 5. The CDR3 is made up of 13 amino acids. CDR3 sequence reads: CSVEATGNYEQYF. CDR3 sequence (DNA): TGCAGCGTTGAGGCGACAGGGAACTACGAGCAGTACTTC.